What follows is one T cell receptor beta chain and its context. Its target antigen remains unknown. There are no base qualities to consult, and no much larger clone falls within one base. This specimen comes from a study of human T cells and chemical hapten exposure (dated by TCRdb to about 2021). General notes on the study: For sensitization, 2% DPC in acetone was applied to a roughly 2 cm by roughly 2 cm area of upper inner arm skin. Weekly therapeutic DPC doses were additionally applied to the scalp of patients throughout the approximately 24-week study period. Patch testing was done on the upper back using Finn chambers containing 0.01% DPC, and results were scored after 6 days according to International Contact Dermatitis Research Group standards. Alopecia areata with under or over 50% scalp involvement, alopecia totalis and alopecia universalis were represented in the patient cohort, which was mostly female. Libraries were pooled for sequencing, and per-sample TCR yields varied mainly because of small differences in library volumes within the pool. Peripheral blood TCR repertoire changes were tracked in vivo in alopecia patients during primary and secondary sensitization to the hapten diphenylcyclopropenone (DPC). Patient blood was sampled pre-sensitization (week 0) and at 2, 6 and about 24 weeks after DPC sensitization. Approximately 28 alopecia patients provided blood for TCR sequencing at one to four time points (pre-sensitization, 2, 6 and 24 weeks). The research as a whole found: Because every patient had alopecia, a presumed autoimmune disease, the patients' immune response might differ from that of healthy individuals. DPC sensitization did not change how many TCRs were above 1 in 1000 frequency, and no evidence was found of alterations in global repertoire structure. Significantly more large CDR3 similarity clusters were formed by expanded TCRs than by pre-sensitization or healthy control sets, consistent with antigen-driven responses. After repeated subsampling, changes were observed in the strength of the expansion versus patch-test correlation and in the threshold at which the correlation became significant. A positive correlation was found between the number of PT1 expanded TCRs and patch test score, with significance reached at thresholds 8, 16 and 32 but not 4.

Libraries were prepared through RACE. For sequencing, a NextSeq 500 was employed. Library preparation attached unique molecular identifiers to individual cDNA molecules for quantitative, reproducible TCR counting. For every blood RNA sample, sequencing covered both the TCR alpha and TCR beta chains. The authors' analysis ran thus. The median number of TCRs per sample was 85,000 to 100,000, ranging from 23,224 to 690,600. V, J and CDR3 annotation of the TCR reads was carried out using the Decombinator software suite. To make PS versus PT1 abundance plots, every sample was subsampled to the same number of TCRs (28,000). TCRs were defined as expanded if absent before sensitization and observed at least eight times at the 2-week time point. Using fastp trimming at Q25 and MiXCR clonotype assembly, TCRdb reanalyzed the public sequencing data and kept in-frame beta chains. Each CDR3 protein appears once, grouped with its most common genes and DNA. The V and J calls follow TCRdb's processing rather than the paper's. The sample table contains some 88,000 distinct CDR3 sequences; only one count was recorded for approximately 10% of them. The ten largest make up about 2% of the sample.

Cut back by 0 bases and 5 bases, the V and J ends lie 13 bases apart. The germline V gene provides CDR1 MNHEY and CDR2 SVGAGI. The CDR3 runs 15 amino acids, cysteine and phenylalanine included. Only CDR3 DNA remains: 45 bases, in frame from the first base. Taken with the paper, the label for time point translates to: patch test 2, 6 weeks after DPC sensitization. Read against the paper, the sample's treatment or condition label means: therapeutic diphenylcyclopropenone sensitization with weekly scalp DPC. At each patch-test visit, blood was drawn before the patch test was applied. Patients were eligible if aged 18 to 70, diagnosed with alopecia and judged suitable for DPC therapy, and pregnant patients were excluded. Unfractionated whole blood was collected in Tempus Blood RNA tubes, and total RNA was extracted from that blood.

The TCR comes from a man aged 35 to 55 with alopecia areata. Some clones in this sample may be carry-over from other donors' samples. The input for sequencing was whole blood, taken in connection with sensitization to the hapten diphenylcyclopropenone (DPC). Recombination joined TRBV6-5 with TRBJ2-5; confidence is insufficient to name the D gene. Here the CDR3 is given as CASSYSAPVRETQYF. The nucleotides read TGTGCCAGCAGTTACTCGGCTCCTGTGCGGGAGACCCAGTACTTC.